This T cell receptor (beta chain) was obtained from a study of T-cell reconstitution after alpha-beta-depleted transplantation in children. The TCRbeta library was prepared with unique molecular identifiers. MiXCR, applied by TCRdb to the PCR reads, yields one record per CDR3 protein. Seen here are around 100,000 distinct CDR3 sequences, around a tenth observed once, and the top ten hold around 35%. This clonotype was seen only a few times. The junction had 8 bases not matched to a gene; V was cut back by 6 bases and J by 7 bases. This CDR3 spans 13 amino acids. Germline V lookup: CDR1 MNHEY, CDR2 SMNVEV (reference sequence).

The gene calls are TRBV27 and TRBJ2-7; TRBD1 matches at 8 bases. The source of this sequence is a boy between 2 and 15 years old with acute lymphoblastic leukemia, due to receive a stem cell transplant. The specimen comprised PBMCs, sampled before TCRalphabeta/CD19-depleted stem cell transplant. This chain's CDR3 is CASRRDRLGEQYF. The CDR3 DNA is TGTGCCAGCAGGAGGGACAGGTTGGGGGAGCAGTACTTC.